What follows are 14 T cell receptor beta chains derived from one specimen sequenced in a study of T cell repertoires in cytomegalovirus infection. MiXCR, applied by TCRdb to the reads, yields one record per CDR3 protein. There are tens of thousands of distinct CDR3 sequences in the sample; about 4.2% occur only once, and 20% to 25% lies in the top ten. The sequenced sample was PBMCs. The receptor source for this set is a human donor in good health (CMV status not recorded). Some clones in this sample may be carry-over from other donors' samples.

Concerning this clonotype: A much larger clone lies a single base off, so this may be a read error. The chain recombines TRBV27 with TRBJ2-3; D remains ambiguous. The CDR3 has 14 amino acids. The germline V gene encodes CDR1 MNHEY and CDR2 SMNVEV (reference sequence). The CDR3 region is CVSTPFGSTDTQYF. Here the CDR3 DNA reads TGTGTCAGCACCCCTTTTGGCAGCACAGATACGCAGTATTTT.

This clonotype appeared many times. The chain is built from TRBV25-1 and TRBJ1-2; the D is unclear. The germline V gene encodes CDR1 MGHDK and CDR2 SYGVNS. Between the trimmed V and J ends, which lost 8 bases and 3 bases, there was a span of 7 bases. CDR3 length: 11 amino acids. CDR3 sequence (DNA): TGTGCCAGCGCCGAGGACTATGGCTACACCTTC. It codes for CASAEDYGYTF.

This clonotype was detected many times. The CDR3 nucleotides are TGTGCCAGCAGCTTAGCCGGTGGTGAAGCTTTCTTT. This encodes CASSLAGGEAFF. This chain uses TRBV7-8 with TRBJ1-1; D unresolved. Per germline, CDR1 SGHVS and CDR2 FQNEAQ. V was trimmed by 0 bases and J by 7 bases, leaving 6 bases between them. The CDR3 runs to 12 residues.

V gene TRBV6-2 or TRBV6-3 combines with J gene TRBJ2-1, with 9 bases lining up with TRBD2. The V and J ends lost 6 bases and 2 bases, in that order; junction bases with no gene match: 5. Germline CDR1 MNHEY, CDR2 SVGEGT. The CDR3 covers 15 residues. CDR3 coding DNA: TGTGCCAGCAGATACAGCGGGGGGCCCTACAATGAGCAGTTCTTC. Protein: CASRYSGGPYNEQFF.

This clonotype was recorded at least ten times. This rearrangement joins TRBV11-2 to TRBJ2-5; either TRBD1 or TRBD2 may fit D (5 bases each). The CDR3 consists of 17 residues. From germline, CDR1 is SGHAT and CDR2 FQNNGV. Trimming left V 4 bases short and J 3 bases short, with 21 bases between. The DNA for the CDR3 is TGTGCCAGCAGCTCCGGCTGGGGACCGCTGCTCGAAGAGACCCAGTACTTC. Encoded protein: CASSSGWGPLLEETQYF.

Many counts were recorded for this clonotype. This chain joins TRBV7-2 and TRBJ2-3; either TRBD1 or TRBD2 may fit D (5 bases each). Looked up from germline, CDR1 is SGHTA and CDR2 is FQGNSA. This CDR3 comprises 17 residues. V was trimmed by 1 base and J by 2 bases, leaving 16 bases between them. This CDR3 reads CASSLVHGGGPTDTQYF. The CDR3 DNA reads as TGTGCCAGCAGCTTAGTTCACGGTGGGGGACCCACAGATACGCAGTATTTT. The variable domain in full, with the rest retrieved from reference TRBV7-2 and TRBJ2-3, is GAGVSQSPSNKVTEKGKDVELRCDPISGHTALYWYRQSLGQGLEFLIYFQGNSAPDKSGLPSDRFSAERTGGSVSTLTIQRTQQEDSAVYLCASSLVHGGGPTDTQYFGPGTRLTVL.

This clonotype was found many times. This chain joins TRBV7-2 and TRBJ2-5, with 10 bases fitting TRBD2. The junction had 2 bases not matched to a gene; V was cut back by 5 bases and J by 2 bases. Germline CDR1 SGHTA, CDR2 FQGNSA. The CDR3 covers 14 residues. The CDR3 sequence: CASSPTSGQETQYF. CDR3 nucleotide sequence: TGTGCCAGCAGCCCGACTAGCGGGCAAGAGACCCAGTACTTC. Full variable domain (remainder filled in from reference TRBV7-2 and TRBJ2-5): GAGVSQSPSNKVTEKGKDVELRCDPISGHTALYWYRQSLGQGLEFLIYFQGNSAPDKSGLPSDRFSAERTGGSVSTLTIQRTQQEDSAVYLCASSPTSGQETQYFGPGTRLLVL.

This clonotype was found many times. The chain is built from TRBV19 and TRBJ1-2; a possible D gene is TRBD1 (5 bases). V lost 7 bases to trimming and J lost 1 base, with 10 bases between them. The CDR3 is 13 residues long. Germline CDR1 is LNHDA and CDR2 is SQIVND (reference sequence). The CDR3 DNA sequence: TGTGCCAGTACCTTGACAGTTAACTATGGCTACACCTTC. As protein: CASTLTVNYGYTF.

This clonotype was picked up many times. V usage is TRBV7-2 and J usage is TRBJ1-5; no clear D gene. CDR1 and CDR2 from the germline V gene are SGHTA and FQGNSA. The CDR3 totals 14 residues. Trimming stripped 4 bases from V and 0 bases from J, with 7 bases between. In nucleotides, the CDR3 is TGTGCCAGCAGCTCTGTGGGTAGCAATCAGCCCCAGCATTTT. Its translation is CASSSVGSNQPQHF.

This clonotype appeared many times. The chain uses TRBV27 and TRBJ1-6; D is undetermined. Germline loops: CDR1 MNHEY, CDR2 SMNVEV (reference sequence). This CDR3 has 16 residues. Trimming pared 6 bases from V and 7 bases from J, leaving 19 bases between. The CDR3 DNA reads as TGTGCCAGCAGCCAAAACCTCGGACTGGGAAATTCACCCCTCCACTTT. It yields the protein CASSQNLGLGNSPLHF.

This clonotype was detected many times. This chain links TRBV7-6 with TRBJ2-6; 9 bases agree with TRBD1. This CDR3 comprises 18 residues. J lost 2 bases, V lost 5 bases, and 10 bases had no gene match. CDR1 and CDR2 (germline): SGHVS, FNYEAQ. The CDR3, as DNA: TGTGCCAGCAGCCGAAGCGGGACAGGGATCCCTGGGGCCAACGTCCTGACTTTC. As protein: CASSRSGTGIPGANVLTF.

About this clonotype itself: This could be a read error, since a much larger clone is one nucleotide away. As the CDR3 is not closed by the conserved phenylalanine or tryptophan, this likely results from a read error. This chain links TRBV19 with TRBJ1-5; tentatively, D is TRBD1 (6 bases). The CDR3 totals 12 residues. Germline CDR1 is LNHDA and CDR2 is SQIVND (reference sequence). With 6 bases removed from V and 7 bases from J, the gap between germline ends came to 10 bases. CDR3 in DNA: TGTGCCAGTAGGTGGGGGGGCCAGCCCCAGCATTCT. Translation: CASRWGGQPQHS.

The table lists this clonotype with many counts. The chain uses TRBV6-8 and TRBJ2-1; tentatively, D is TRBD1 or TRBD2 (5 bases each). Germline V gene data show CDR1 as MNHGY and CDR2 as SAAAGT. The V end was cut by 6 bases, the J end by 10 bases, with 13 bases between. This CDR3 spans 12 amino acids. In DNA form, the CDR3 reads TGTGCCAGCAGCTTCCGAGGGGAGGAGCAGTTCTTC. Translated: CASSFRGEEQFF.

This clonotype was observed at least ten times. This chain connects TRBV7-8 to TRBJ2-1; 7 positions match TRBD1. The CDR3 is 14 amino acids. V shed 4 bases and J 4 bases; nucleotides not matched to a gene: 4. Germline V gene sequence: CDR1 SGHVS, CDR2 FQNEAQ. CDR3 in DNA: TGTGCCAGCAGCTCCGGGACAGAGTACAATGAGCAGTTCTTC. It codes for CASSSGTEYNEQFF.